This passage covers 32 T cell receptor beta chains from one sample sequenced in a study of cytomegalovirus exposure and HLA in healthy donors. A multiplex PCR was run with 60 Vbeta primers and 13 Jbeta primers. Libraries were prepared by immunoSEQ multiplex PCR; TCRdb keeps only in-frame clonotypes and omits some of them. Seen here are 150,000 to 200,000 clones, about 90% observed once, and the top ten hold less than 0.3%. Material: PBMCs. Receptors originate from a girl in the first two years of life in good health and CMV-seronegative.

Details on this clone: The sample carries other DNA sequences with the same CDR3. The J gene is TRBJ1-4, the V gene TRBV14; TRBD1 matches 7 bases. CDR1 is SGHDN and CDR2 is FVKESK in the germline V gene. V lost 1 base, J lost 2 bases, and 1 base stayed unmatched. This CDR3 region has 15 residues. The CDR3 region has the DNA TGTGCCAGCAGCCAAGGACAGGGTACTAATGAAAAACTGTTTTTT. Encoded protein: CASSQGQGTNEKLFF. The variable domain in full, completed from reference TRBV14 and TRBJ1-4, reads EAGVTQFPSHSVIEKGQTVTLRCDPISGHDNLYWYRRVMGKEIKFLLHFVKESKQDESGMPNNRFLAERTGGTYSTLKVQPAELEDSGVYFCASSQGQGTNEKLFFGSGTQLSVL.

The chain has TRBV4-1 and TRBJ1-5; 9 nucleotides line up with TRBD1. V lost 4 bases, J lost 0 bases, and 4 bases stayed unmatched. CDR3 length: 16 amino acids. CDR1 and CDR2 (germline): MGHRA, YSYEKL. For the CDR3, the DNA is TGCGCCAGCAGCCCCTGGACAGGGGATAGCAATCAGCCCCAGCATTTT. Its protein product is CASSPWTGDSNQPQHF.

In its sample, this clone was seen once. The rearrangement joins TRBV18 to TRBJ2-1; D may be TRBD1 (6 bases). The V gene's germline CDR1 is KGHSH and CDR2 LQKENI. Trimming took off 1 base at V and 4 bases at J, with 14 bases between the two ends. CDR3 length equals 16 residues. The CDR3 DNA reads TGTGCCAGCTCACCACGGACAGCTGACCTTTACAATGAGCAGTTCTTC. It encodes CASSPRTADLYNEQFF.

The chain links TRBV9 to TRBJ2-2, with 7 bases that match TRBD1. The CDR3 has 15 amino acids. V trimming: 4 bases; J trimming: 7 bases; junction bases outside the gene matches: 10. Germline values: CDR1 SGDLS, CDR2 YYNGEE. The DNA of the CDR3 is TGTGCCAGCAGCCATAATACAGGGGCCGGCGGGGAGCTGTTTTTT. It yields the protein CASSHNTGAGGELFF.

J is TRBJ1-2 and V is TRBV7-9; 12 positions agree with TRBD1. The V gene's germline CDR1 is SEHNR and CDR2 FQNEAQ (reference sequence). The CDR3 covers 15 residues. Unmatched junction bases numbered 5, after V lost 1 base and J lost 8 bases. In DNA form, the CDR3 reads TGTGCCAGCAGCTTAGATTGGGACAGGGGGCGAGGCTACACCTTC. It encodes CASSLDWDRGRGYTF.

With respect to this clone: At one of its ends the junction is not consistent with the germline gene, which may arise from a read error. This chain connects TRBV28 to TRBJ1-1; the D gene is possibly TRBD1 (6 bases). The CDR3 has 11 residues. CDR1 is MDHEN and CDR2 is SYDVKM in the germline V gene. The CDR3 nucleotides are TGCAAGACCGGGACACACACTGAAGCTTTCTTT. Translating it yields CKTGTHTEAFF.

The chain combines TRBV27 with TRBJ2-7; the match to TRBD1 covers 7 bases. J gave up 1 base and V 5 bases, and 5 bases lay outside the gene matches. There are 14 residues in the CDR3. Germline CDR1 and CDR2: MNHEY and SMNVEV (reference sequence). The CDR3 reads CASSTTTGSYEQYF. The DNA of the CDR3 is TGTGCCAGCAGTACCACGACAGGGTCCTACGAGCAGTACTTC.

V usage is TRBV4-2 and J usage is TRBJ2-7; maybe TRBD1 (5 bases). CDR1 LGHNA and CDR2 YNFKEQ come from the germline V gene. The CDR3 length is 16 residues. The V gene lost 0 bases and the J gene lost 0 bases, with 12 bases spanning the gap. Written as DNA, the CDR3 is TGTGCCAGCAGCCAAGAAGGGGCAGTAAGCTCCTACGAGCAGTACTTC. Its protein is CASSQEGAVSSYEQYF.

The chain employs TRBV29-1 and TRBJ1-4; 7 bases match TRBD1. The CDR3 extends over 12 amino acids. Germline V gives CDR1 SQVTM, CDR2 ANQGSEA. With V trimmed by 6 bases and J by 6 bases, 4 bases remained unmatched. The chain's CDR3 is CSVVTGDEKLFF. In DNA, the CDR3 is TGCAGCGTCGTTACAGGGGATGAAAAACTGTTTTTT.

The V gene is TRBV7-2, the J gene TRBJ2-5, with D perhaps matching TRBD2 (5 bases). The J call could be wrong; TRBJ2-7 is a better fit for the DNA end. The CDR3 spans 14 residues. Germline V gene sequence: CDR1 SGHTA, CDR2 FQGNSA. CDR3 sequence reads: CASSLARGGYEQYF. The CDR3 nucleotides read TGTGCCAGCAGCTTAGCGCGCGGCGGGTACGAGCAGTACTTC.

The rearrangement links TRBV5-1 to TRBJ2-7; 8 nucleotides match TRBD2. Germline V CDR1 and CDR2: SGHRS, YFSETQ. The CDR3 loop spans 18 amino acids. V lost 4 bases, J lost 6 bases, and 21 bases stayed unmatched. Written as DNA, the CDR3 is TGCGCCAGCAGCCGACTGGGTTATGTTAGCGGGGCCCCCTCCGAGCAGTACTTC. Residues: CASSRLGYVSGAPSEQYF.

The genes are TRBV9 and TRBJ2-7; 8 positions agree with TRBD1. This CDR3 spans 15 amino acids. Looked up from germline, CDR1 is SGDLS and CDR2 is YYNGEE. V gave up 0 bases and J gave up 6 bases; unmatched junction bases: 8. The CDR3 DNA reads as TGTGCCAGCAGCGTAGACTCAGGGGGCAGTCTCGAGCAGTACTTC. The encoded protein is CASSVDSGGSLEQYF.

The chain couples TRBV19 to TRBJ2-2; D gene ambiguous. The CDR3 sequence is 13 residues long. The germline V gene has CDR1 LNHDA and CDR2 SQIVND (reference sequence). V lost 9 bases and J lost 4, with 12 bases in between. DNA for the CDR3: TGTGCCAGAGAGGTTTCGACCACCGGGGAGCTGTTTTTT. Translating gives CAREVSTTGELFF.

A single count supports this clone. The rearrangement uses TRBV5-1 and TRBJ1-2; D is perhaps TRBD1 (5 bases). Germline CDR1 SGHRS, CDR2 YFSETQ. Between the trimmed V and J ends, which lost 0 bases and 4 bases, there was a span of 16 bases. The CDR3 is 16 amino acids. The CDR3 region has the DNA TGCGCCAGCAGCTTGGGGACGTCGGGGGGTGGCTATGGCTACACCTTC. Translation gives CASSLGTSGGGYGYTF.

This sequence joins TRBV6-1 and TRBJ1-2; 7 nucleotides align to TRBD1. This CDR3 has 13 amino acids. Looked up from germline, CDR1 is MNHNS and CDR2 is SASEGT. Trimming cost V 11 bases and J 8 bases; bases outside gene matches: 14. The CDR3 sequence: CAARRDSQKGYTF. CDR3 nucleotide sequence: TGTGCCGCGAGAAGGGACAGTCAGAAAGGCTACACCTTC.

The chain links TRBV9 to TRBJ2-2; TRBD2 might be the D (5 bases). V dropped 0 bases and J dropped 6 bases, with 9 bases sitting between them. The CDR3 covers 14 residues. Germline values: CDR1 SGDLS, CDR2 YYNGEE. The CDR3 region has the DNA TGTGCCAGCAGCGTAGCCTCGGGGTCCGGGGAGCTGTTTTTT. It codes for CASSVASGSGELFF.

The chain combines TRBV5-1 with TRBJ2-7; D ambiguous. The CDR3 is made up of 12 amino acids. V shed 2 bases and J shed 3 bases, with 6 bases lying between them. Germline CDR1 and CDR2: SGHRS and YFSETQ. The CDR3 spells CASSLNSYEQYF. CDR3 sequence (DNA): TGCGCCAGCAGCTTAAACAGCTACGAGCAGTACTTC. Full variable domain (remainder filled in from reference TRBV5-1 and TRBJ2-7): KAGVTQTPRYLIKTRGQQVTLSCSPISGHRSVSWYQQTPGQGLQFLFEYFSETQRNKGNFPGRFSGRQFSNSRSEMNVSTLELGDSALYLCASSLNSYEQYFGPGTRLTVT.

This chain links TRBV4-1 with TRBJ2-1; 12 bases are shared with TRBD2. Unmatched junction bases numbered 6, after V lost 4 bases and J lost 8 bases. The length of the CDR3 is 15 residues. Germline V gene sequence: CDR1 MGHRA, CDR2 YSYEKL. The CDR3 sequence: CASSPLAGGLDEQFF. The CDR3 nucleotides read TGCGCCAGCAGCCCGCTAGCGGGAGGGTTGGATGAGCAGTTCTTC.

The rearrangement links TRBV27 to TRBJ1-2; 7 bases fit TRBD1. Germline CDR1 and CDR2: MNHEY and SMNVEV (reference sequence). The CDR3 is 15 residues long. With 3 bases clipped from V and 6 bases from J, the junction kept 10 bases outside the gene matches. The CDR3 reads CASSFSQGGLDGYTF. The CDR3 DNA is TGTGCCAGCAGTTTCTCGCAGGGGGGACTTGATGGCTACACCTTC.

This clone was seen a handful of times. V usage is TRBV10-3 and J usage is TRBJ2-1; D is unresolved. This CDR3 has 11 amino acids. The germline V gene encodes CDR1 ENHRY and CDR2 SYGVKD. Trimming took 5 bases from V and 9 from J, leaving 8 bases between them. The CDR3 DNA follows: TGTGCCATCAGTACCACTGGTGAGCAGTTCTTC. It codes for CAISTTGEQFF.

The chain is built from TRBV6-4 and TRBJ2-1; maybe TRBD2 (5 bases). Germline CDR1 and CDR2: MRHNA and SNTAGT. Trimming took 2 bases from V and 2 from J, leaving 13 bases between them. The CDR3 contains 16 residues. CDR3 coding DNA: TGTGCCAGCAGTGACACCGGGATCTCGCCCTACAATGAGCAGTTCTTC. Translated, it gives CASSDTGISPYNEQFF.

This clone was seen just once. CDR3 sequence: CACTGTGSYGYTF. The DNA for the CDR3 is TGTGCCTGCACCGGGACAGGGTCTTATGGCTACACCTTC. This sequence joins TRBV30 and TRBJ1-2; 9 bases are shared with TRBD1. After removal of 6 bases from V and 5 bases from J, the junction contained 7 bases not matched to a gene. This CDR3 region has 13 residues. Germline V gives CDR1 GTSNPN, CDR2 SVGIG (reference sequence). The whole variable domain, remainder taken from reference TRBV30 and TRBJ1-2, is SQTIHQWPATLVQPVGSPLSLECTVEGTSNPNLYWYRQAAGRGLQLLFYSVGIGQISSEVPQNLSASRPQDRQFILSSKKLLLSDSGFYLCACTGTGSYGYTFGSGTRLTVV.

The chain combines TRBV6-1 with TRBJ2-2; possible D gene TRBD1, 5 bases. Per germline, CDR1 MNHNS and CDR2 SASEGT. Trimming left V 7 bases short and J 0 bases short, with 9 bases between. The CDR3 totals 14 residues. Here the CDR3 reads CASIVQANTGELFF. Written as DNA, the CDR3 is TGTGCCAGCATTGTACAGGCGAACACCGGGGAGCTGTTTTTT.

The CDR3 nucleotides read TGTGCCAGCAGCTCCTTCGGGGGGTTTGAGCAGTTCTTC. Its protein is CASSSFGGFEQFF. The V and J genes are TRBV7-3 and TRBJ2-1, with TRBD2 matching 7 bases. V lost 4 bases and J lost 9; bases outside the gene matches: 6. Per the germline V gene, CDR1 is SGHTA and CDR2 is FQGTGA. The CDR3 sequence is 13 residues long. Filled out from reference TRBV7-3 and TRBJ2-1, the complete variable domain reads GAGVSQTPSNKVTEKGKYVELRCDPISGHTALYWYRQSLGQGPEFLIYFQGTGAADDSGLPNDRFFAVRPEGSVSTLKIQRTERGDSAVYLCASSSFGGFEQFFGPGTRLTVL.

The chain carries TRBV15 and TRBJ1-2; D is undetermined. The CDR3 runs to 14 residues. Germline V gene lookup returns CDR1 LNHNV and CDR2 YYDKDF (reference sequence). The germline V and J ends were trimmed by 3 bases and 8 bases, with 16 bases remaining between them. The CDR3 loop reads CATSRQAPSWGYTF. CDR3 in DNA: TGTGCCACCAGCAGGCAGGCGCCAAGTTGGGGCTACACCTTC.

The CDR3 loop reads CAWSTFVGLAPAGDTQYF. The CDR3 nucleotides are TGTGCCTGGAGTACGTTCGTGGGACTAGCGCCGGCCGGAGATACGCAGTATTTT. This chain connects TRBV30 to TRBJ2-3, with 10 bases that match TRBD2. Germline lookup yields CDR1 GTSNPN and CDR2 SVGIG (reference sequence). J was trimmed by 5 bases and V by 2 bases; bases with no gene match: 16. The CDR3 is 18 residues long.

This clone was observed a single time. Other DNA sequences from this sample encode an identical CDR3 as well. This chain connects TRBV5-6 to TRBJ1-2, with no clear D. Germline V gene lookup returns CDR1 SGHDT and CDR2 YYEEEE. The CDR3 has 13 amino acids. Trimming cost V 7 bases and J 3 bases, with 13 bases left between them. CDR3 sequence: CASCLLRDYGYTF. In nucleotides, the CDR3 is TGTGCCAGCTGTTTGTTGAGAGACTATGGCTACACCTTC.

The CDR3 DNA sequence: TGCGCCAGCAGCCAACCGACAGGGGGCGCCGGTCAGCCCCAGCATTTT. Its protein is CASSQPTGGAGQPQHF. The chain employs TRBV4-1 and TRBJ1-5, with 10 bases lining up with TRBD1. In germline, CDR1 is MGHRA, CDR2 YSYEKL. CDR3 length equals 16 residues. With 2 bases clipped from V and 6 bases from J, the junction kept 7 bases outside the gene matches.

The V call is TRBV7-6, the J call TRBJ2-5; D possibly corresponds to TRBD2 (5 bases). Germline V CDR1 and CDR2: SGHVS, FNYEAQ. The CDR3 sequence is 15 residues long. Trimming took off 1 base at V and 0 bases at J, with 9 bases between the two ends. The DNA for the CDR3 is TGTGCCAGCAGCTTAGTTTCCGGGGACCAAGAGACCCAGTACTTC. It encodes CASSLVSGDQETQYF.

This clone appeared once. The V and J genes are TRBV9 and TRBJ2-5; 8 nucleotides match TRBD1. Losses at the gene ends were 2 bases for V and 5 bases for J; bases not matched to a gene: 11. The CDR3 has 16 amino acids. From germline, CDR1 is SGDLS and CDR2 YYNGEE. The CDR3 DNA sequence: TGTGCCAGCAGCGTCAATGCCAGGGGGCTGGGGGAGACCCAGTACTTC. Translated: CASSVNARGLGETQYF.

This clone was observed a single time. The J gene is TRBJ2-1, the V gene TRBV10-1; 7 bases match TRBD1. CDR3 length equals 16 residues. Germline V gives CDR1 WNHNN, CDR2 SYGVQD (reference sequence). J lost 5 bases, V lost 3 bases, and 10 bases had no gene match. This chain's CDR3 is CASSDPTGDGNNEQFF. CDR3 nucleotide sequence: TGCGCCAGCAGTGACCCTACAGGGGATGGAAACAATGAGCAGTTCTTC.

This clone has only a few counts. The chain employs TRBV9 and TRBJ2-5, with 8 bases that match TRBD2. The CDR3 contains 16 residues. Unmatched junction bases numbered 6, after V lost 0 bases and J lost 2 bases. Germline-derived CDR1 and CDR2 are SGDLS and YYNGEE. DNA for the CDR3: TGTGCCAGCAGCGTAGCGGTTAGCGGGAATCAAGAGACCCAGTACTTC. It codes for CASSVAVSGNQETQYF.